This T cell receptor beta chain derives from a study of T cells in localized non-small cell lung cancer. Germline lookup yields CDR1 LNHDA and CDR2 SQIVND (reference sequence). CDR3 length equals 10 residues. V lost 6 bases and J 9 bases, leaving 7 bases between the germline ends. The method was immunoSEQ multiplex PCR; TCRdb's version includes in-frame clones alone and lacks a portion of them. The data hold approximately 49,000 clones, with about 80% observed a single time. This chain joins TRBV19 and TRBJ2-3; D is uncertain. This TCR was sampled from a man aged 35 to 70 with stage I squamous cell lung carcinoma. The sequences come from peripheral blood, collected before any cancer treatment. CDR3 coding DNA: TGTGCCAGTAGACCCAACACGCAGTATTTT. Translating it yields CASRPNTQYF.